Listed here is a single TCR beta chain. Its antigen remains unknown. After removal of 1 base from V and 4 bases from J, the junction contained 7 bases not matched to a gene. From germline, CDR1 is SNHLY and CDR2 FYNNEI. The CDR3 spans 17 residues. The repertoire was sequenced with immunoSEQ multiplex PCR; TCRdb's copy has only in-frame clones and lacks some. Of under 150,000 clones listed, roughly 90% were seen once; the top ten hold around 5%. The entry originates in a study of Ad26.COV2.S vaccination and SARS-CoV-2 variants. Points from the study as a whole: Possibly, TCR breadth and depth analyses underestimated total T cell responses. Following vaccination, spike-specific CD8+ and CD4+ T cell responses reportedly exhibited substantial breadth. People given the vaccine had a wider spike-specific TCR breadth than placebo recipients did.

The specimen was peripheral blood, collected after recovery from COVID-19. The chain joins TRBV2 to TRBJ2-2; 9 nucleotides agree with TRBD2. This clonotype originated in a human donor who had recovered from COVID-19. CDR3 sequence: CASSEVAGGRGTGELFF. CDR3 coding DNA: TGTGCCAGCAGTGAAGTTGCGGGGGGGCGTGGCACCGGGGAGCTGTTTTTT.